This T cell receptor beta chain was documented in a study of cytomegalovirus exposure and HLA in healthy donors. Background on the study: The Caucasian-associated ancestry cluster held about 80% of 398 genotyped donors.

13 Jbeta primers and 60 Vbeta primers were used for the PCR. Some clones are missing from TCRdb's copy, which holds only in-frame ones; the method was immunoSEQ multiplex PCR. This table has approximately 60,000 clones, around four fifths appearing once. CDR3 length: 12 amino acids. CDR1 SGHRS and CDR2 YFSETQ come from the germline V gene. In regard to this clone: Its target is not known. At one end, the junction sequence differs from germline, possibly due to a read error.

Whole-study results and caveats: Owing to their indistinguishability, certain V segments, notably TRBV6-2 and TRBV6-3, were excluded. Later, an analysis showed that TCR beta chains associated with HLA were more clonally expanded than others that were equally common. Researchers reported from a later analysis that most CMV-associated TCR beta chains appeared HLA-restricted.

Specimen: PBMCs. The receptor's source is a man aged 25-45 years in good health and CMV-seronegative. This sequence joins TRBV5-1 and TRBJ1-2, with 7 bases aligning to TRBD1. In DNA form, the CDR3 reads TGCGCCAGCAGCTTGGTAGGGGGCGTATCCTCCTTC. It is translated as CASSLVGGVSSF.